This T cell receptor beta chain was identified during a study of blood T cells in healthy people across ages. Overall study results and limits: Researchers deemed the diversity estimates from one million T cells underestimates. More naive CD4+ cells and higher diversity were found in long-lived than in aged donors.

Caucasian, healthy and from Russia, the donors were aged between roughly 6 and 95. Remarks on this clonotype: Its antigen is not identified.

For the second PCR, which ran for about 6 to 11 cycles, a sample-barcoded 5' primer and a J-beta primer mix were used. The yield of each sample was at least 2.5 million CDR3-containing paired-end reads. TCRdb independently ran MiXCR on the 5' RACE reads; one entry per CDR3 protein. Of 800,000 to 1,000,000 distinct CDR3 sequences listed, approximately 49% are singletons. Sequenced input: blood. This receptor was taken from a man aged 30 to 45 in good health.

This CDR3 is CASSLARDYGNYGYTF. The CDR3 nucleotides read TGTGCCAGCAGCTTGGCTCGGGATTATGGAAACTATGGCTACACCTTC. The V call is TRBV5-5, the J call TRBJ1-2; no reliable D call. Germline assignment: CDR1 SGHKS and CDR2 YYEKEE (reference sequence). This CDR3 is 16 amino acids long. With 0 bases removed from V and 2 bases from J, the gap between germline ends came to 14 bases.